These 31 T cell receptor beta chains share one sample of origin, sequenced in a study of blood T cells in healthy people across ages. Sample-barcoded 5' priming and a J-beta primer mix drove a second PCR of roughly 7 to 11 cycles. One entry per CDR3 protein results from TCRdb running MiXCR on the 5' RACE reads. The table includes 700,000 to 900,000 distinct CDR3 sequences, about 26% detected once. The same sample was also studied in work on T cells of mothers and their children.

The specimen sequenced was blood. These TCRs come from a boy younger than 18 in good health.

As for this clonotype: It may be a read error: a sequence one base away is much more abundant. This chain uses TRBV29-1 with TRBJ1-5; 7 bases align to TRBD1. The CDR3 is 13 residues long. In germline, CDR1 is SQVTM, CDR2 ANQGSEA. CDR3 DNA sequence: TGCAGCACCGGAACAGGGGAGAATCGGCCCCAGCATTTT. It is translated as CSTGTGENRPQHF.

The chain combines TRBV30 with TRBJ2-5, with TRBD1 as a possible D gene (5 bases). Matching the DNA end better, TRBJ2-1 makes the J call doubtful. Germline assignment: CDR1 GTSNPN and CDR2 SVGIG (reference sequence). There are 15 residues in the CDR3. CDR3 residues: CAWSVGQGLHNEQFF. The CDR3 nucleotides are TGTGCCTGGAGTGTAGGGCAGGGTTTGCACAATGAGCAGTTCTTC.

The rearrangement links TRBV3-1 to TRBJ1-5; possible D gene TRBD1, 6 bases. Between the trimmed V and J ends, which lost 2 bases and 13 bases, there was a span of 15 bases. CDR1 and CDR2 from the germline V gene are LGHDT and YNNKEL (reference sequence). This CDR3 has 13 residues. CDR3 coding DNA: TGTGCCAGCAGCCAATCCCCCGGGGGGCTACAGCATTTT. Protein product: CASSQSPGGLQHF.

The V gene is TRBV10-3, the J gene TRBJ2-5; 8 bases align to TRBD1. Germline V CDR1 and CDR2: ENHRY, SYGVKD. This CDR3 has 16 amino acids. V trimming: 3 bases; J trimming: 5 bases; junction bases outside the gene matches: 11. CDR3 sequence: CAISDPGRTGRETQYF. CDR3 in DNA: TGTGCCATCAGTGACCCTGGGAGGACAGGGAGGGAGACCCAGTACTTC.

This clonotype was recorded a few times. V is TRBV20-1 and J is TRBJ1-2, with 9 nucleotides matching TRBD1. The CDR3 has 14 residues. Germline CDR1 is DFQATT and CDR2 is SNEGSKA (reference sequence). V was pared by 6 bases and J by 9 bases, with 14 bases of the junction left unmatched. CDR3 region: CSAATGGERDRYTF. The CDR3 region has the DNA TGCAGTGCCGCTACAGGGGGCGAAAGGGATCGCTACACCTTC.

This clonotype was observed many times. The chain couples TRBV24-1 to TRBJ2-2; D remains ambiguous. Germline V gene sequence: CDR1 KGHDR, CDR2 SFDVKD. The CDR3 is 12 residues long. With 9 bases removed from V and 7 bases from J, the gap between germline ends came to 11 bases. The chain's CDR3 is CATSMRGGELFF. CDR3 nucleotides: TGTGCCACCTCGATGCGCGGCGGGGAGCTGTTTTTT.

This clonotype was counted between two and nine times. V and J are TRBV29-1 and TRBJ2-6; D ambiguous. The V end lost 7 bases, the J end lost 1 base, and 5 bases lay between the germline ends. From germline, CDR1 is SQVTM and CDR2 ANQGSEA. The length of the CDR3 is 12 residues. CDR3 region: CSAKSGANVLTF. The CDR3 bases are TGCAGCGCAAAATCTGGGGCCAACGTCCTGACTTTC.

There are a few counts of this clonotype. The chain carries TRBV29-1 and TRBJ2-5; TRBD2 aligns across 11 bases. CDR1 and CDR2 (germline): SQVTM, ANQGSEA. The V segment lost 7 bases and the J segment 1 base; nucleotides outside the gene matches: 8. There are 15 residues in the CDR3. The CDR3 region is CSGGDSGGAQETQYF. The CDR3 DNA follows: TGCAGCGGCGGGGATAGCGGGGGGGCCCAAGAGACCCAGTACTTC.

In its sample, this clonotype was seen a few times. The V call is TRBV10-3, the J call TRBJ2-1; a weak D match, TRBD1 (5 bases). The CDR3 runs 14 residues. Germline values: CDR1 ENHRY, CDR2 SYGVKD. Trimming pared 3 bases from V and 7 bases from J, leaving 13 bases between. CDR3 nucleotide sequence: TGTGCCATCAGTGATAGGGTCGACAGAAATGAGCAGTTCTTC. Its protein product is CAISDRVDRNEQFF.

The chain recombines TRBV12-3 or TRBV12-4 with TRBJ2-6; TRBD1 matches at 7 bases. The J segment lost 0 bases and the V segment lost 6 bases, leaving 5 bases of the junction unmatched. The CDR3 sequence is 16 residues long. CDR3 sequence: CASSRGDSSGANVLTF. In nucleotides, the CDR3 is TGTGCCAGCAGCCGAGGGGACAGCTCTGGGGCCAACGTCCTGACTTTC.

This clonotype was seen more than once but under ten times. V is TRBV24-1 and J is TRBJ2-2; 9 nucleotides line up with TRBD1. The CDR3 loop spans 17 amino acids. Germline V gene lookup returns CDR1 KGHDR and CDR2 SFDVKD. With 4 bases clipped from V and 0 bases from J, the junction kept 5 bases outside the gene matches. DNA for the CDR3: TGTGCCACCAGTGACCCAACAGGGGGCCCGAACACCGGGGAGCTGTTTTTT. It encodes CATSDPTGGPNTGELFF.

The chain carries TRBV10-3 and TRBJ2-5, with 8 nucleotides matching TRBD2. Trimming at V came to 2 bases and at J to 4 bases, leaving 3 bases not matched to a gene. Per germline, CDR1 ENHRY and CDR2 SYGVKD. The CDR3 totals 14 residues. CDR3 in DNA: TGTGCCATCAGTGAGACGGGGGGGCGAGAGACCCAGTACTTC. Translating it yields CAISETGGRETQYF.

In this sample, this clonotype turned up a few times. J is TRBJ1-4 and V is TRBV7-9; TRBD1 might be the D (5 bases). Deletions cut 1 base from V and 4 bases from J, with 10 bases between. The germline CDR1 and CDR2 sequences are SEHNR and FQNEAQ (reference sequence). There are 15 residues in the CDR3. The CDR3 DNA is TGTGCCAGCAGCTTAGACCAGAGGGGTAATGAAAAACTGTTTTTT. Its translation: CASSLDQRGNEKLFF. The full variable domain, rest sourced from reference TRBV7-9 and TRBJ1-4, is DTGVSQNPRHKITKRGQNVTFRCDPISEHNRLYWYRQTLGQGPEFLTYFQNEAQLEKSRLLSDRFSAERPKGSFSTLEIQRTEQGDSAMYLCASSLDQRGNEKLFFGSGTQLSVL.

V is TRBV4-2 and J is TRBJ2-7; 8 bases agree with TRBD2. With 0 bases clipped from V and 0 bases from J, the junction kept 10 bases outside the gene matches. The CDR3 has 18 amino acids. Germline V gives CDR1 LGHNA, CDR2 YNFKEQ. CDR3 sequence (DNA): TGTGCCAGCAGCCAAGATCCCGGGACTAGTTCCCCCTCCTACGAGCAGTACTTC. Residues: CASSQDPGTSSPSYEQYF.

This sequence joins TRBV29-1 and TRBJ1-1; D call uncertain. The CDR3 runs 13 residues. V was pared by 4 bases and J by 7 bases, with 16 bases between. Germline V gene sequence: CDR1 SQVTM, CDR2 ANQGSEA. The chain's CDR3 is CSVVPLAPIEAFF. CDR3 DNA: TGCAGCGTTGTTCCACTCGCCCCCATTGAAGCTTTCTTT.

This clonotype turned up a few times. The genes are TRBV7-6 and TRBJ2-5; D is ambiguous. V lost 2 bases and J 1 base, leaving 8 bases between the germline ends. The CDR3 is made up of 14 amino acids. The V gene's germline CDR1 is SGHVS and CDR2 FNYEAQ. The CDR3 loop reads CASSLQALQETQYF. As DNA, the CDR3 is TGTGCCAGCAGCTTACAGGCGCTCCAAGAGACCCAGTACTTC.

In this sample, this clonotype turned up many times. The chain has TRBV12-3 or TRBV12-4 and TRBJ2-5, with D perhaps given as TRBD1 or TRBD2 (7 bases each). The CDR3 length is 15 residues. The V and J ends lost 3 bases and 2 bases respectively, with 13 bases between them. The CDR3 spells CASSFRGGQQETQYF. CDR3 bases: TGTGCCAGCAGTTTTCGCGGGGGACAGCAAGAGACCCAGTACTTC.

Worth noting for this clonotype: Sequence at one end of the junction differs from germline and may be a read error. The CDR3 loop reads CASSYLGSPKSIQYF. The CDR3 bases are TGTGCCAGCAGTTACCTGGGTAGCCCAAAAAGCATTCAGTACTTC. The chain uses TRBV6-2 or TRBV6-3 and TRBJ2-4, with no clear D. Germline CDR1 and CDR2: MNHEY and SVGEGT. The CDR3 sequence is 15 residues long.

This clonotype was found a few times. The V and J genes are TRBV28 and TRBJ2-6; 7 bases are a match to TRBD1. CDR3 size: 16 residues. The junction had 5 bases not matched to a gene; V was cut back by 6 bases and J by 0 bases. Germline CDR1 reads MDHEN; CDR2 reads SYDVKM. The DNA of the CDR3 is TGTGCCAGCAGCCTCGGGACAGCCTCTGGGGCCAACGTCCTGACTTTC. Its translation: CASSLGTASGANVLTF.

V gene TRBV4-1 combines with J gene TRBJ2-2, with TRBD1 matching 9 bases. Trimming took 1 base from V and 5 from J; bases not matched to a gene: 5. Looked up from germline, CDR1 is MGHRA and CDR2 is YSYEKL. The CDR3 covers 16 residues. This chain's CDR3 is CASSQGTGEHTGELFF. CDR3 in DNA: TGCGCCAGCAGCCAAGGGACAGGGGAACATACCGGGGAGCTGTTTTTT.

This clonotype came up many times. The V gene is TRBV28, the J gene TRBJ2-5, with D tentatively TRBD1 (6 bases). This CDR3 is 14 amino acids long. The germline V gene encodes CDR1 MDHEN and CDR2 SYDVKM. Trimming removed 7 bases at V and 2 bases at J, with 14 bases between. CDR3 amino acids: CASTRTAKQETQYF. As DNA, the CDR3 is TGTGCCAGCACCCGGACAGCTAAACAAGAGACCCAGTACTTC.

The table lists this clonotype with a few counts. J is TRBJ2-5 and V is TRBV2; 10 bases agree with TRBD2. The length of the CDR3 is 17 residues. Germline V lookup: CDR1 SNHLY, CDR2 FYNNEI. V was pared by 0 bases and J by 3 bases, with 7 bases of the junction left unmatched. DNA for the CDR3: TGTGCCAGCAGTGAAGCGCTGGGGCTAGCGGGGGAAGAGACCCAGTACTTC. Protein: CASSEALGLAGEETQYF.

This clonotype was counted between two and nine times. A read error may account for a junction end that differs from germline. The chain uses TRBV13 and TRBJ2-5; D call uncertain. Judging by the DNA end, TRBJ2-7 fits better; the J call may be wrong. From germline, CDR1 is PRHDT and CDR2 FYEKMQ (reference sequence). CDR3 length equals 12 residues. The chain's CDR3 is CASSLPSDEQYF. Written as DNA, the CDR3 is TGTGCCAGCAGCTTACCCTCCGACGAGCAGTACTTC.

J is TRBJ2-1 and V is TRBV9; TRBD2 matches at 12 bases. With V trimmed by 3 bases and J by 3 bases, 7 bases remained unmatched. Germline V lookup: CDR1 SGDLS, CDR2 YYNGEE. The CDR3 loop spans 17 amino acids. CDR3 coding DNA: TGTGCCAGCAGCGCTTCCTGGACTAGCGGGGTCTACAATGAGCAGTTCTTC. Its translation is CASSASWTSGVYNEQFF.

This clonotype was seen a few times. The chain joins TRBV18 to TRBJ1-4; 7 bases map to TRBD1. Trimming at V came to 1 base and at J to 3 bases, leaving 5 bases not matched to a gene. CDR3 length: 16 amino acids. Germline CDR1 and CDR2: KGHSH and LQKENI. The CDR3 DNA reads as TGTGCCAGCTCACCACGAACAGGGGCAGCTAATGAAAAACTGTTTTTT. Amino acids: CASSPRTGAANEKLFF. Full variable domain (outside the CDR3, taken from reference TRBV18 and TRBJ1-4): NAGVMQNPRHLVRRRGQEARLRCSPMKGHSHVYWYRQLPEEGLKFMVYLQKENIIDESGMPKERFSAEFPKEGPSILRIQQVVRGDSAAYFCASSPRTGAANEKLFFGSGTQLSVL.

In its sample, this clonotype was seen a few times. The chain employs TRBV20-1 and TRBJ2-5; TRBD2 might be the D (5 bases). There are 14 residues in the CDR3. V lost 0 bases and J 5 bases, leaving 13 bases between the germline ends. Germline V gives CDR1 DFQATT, CDR2 SNEGSKA (reference sequence). CDR3 nucleotide sequence: TGCAGTGCTAGAGATCCGAGCAGCGGTGAGACCCAGTACTTC. Its protein is CSARDPSSGETQYF.

The V and J genes are TRBV24-1 and TRBJ1-2; D possibly corresponds to TRBD1 (5 bases). CDR3 length: 15 amino acids. V gave up 5 bases and J gave up 3 bases, with 15 bases separating them. The germline V gene has CDR1 KGHDR and CDR2 SFDVKD. The CDR3 nucleotides read TGTGCCACCAGTGCCTCGGCCGGGGGGGACTATGGCTACACCTTC. It codes for CATSASAGGDYGYTF.

This clonotype was seen only a few times. This chain links TRBV19 with TRBJ1-1; a possible D gene is TRBD1 (6 bases). The CDR3 has 14 residues. Germline lookup yields CDR1 LNHDA and CDR2 SQIVND (reference sequence). V lost 5 bases and J 3 bases, leaving 13 bases between the germline ends. The CDR3 region has the DNA TGTGCCAGTAGTGCAGACAGGAGCTACACTGAAGCTTTCTTT. This encodes CASSADRSYTEAFF.

The chain recombines TRBV2 with TRBJ1-6, with 11 nucleotides matching TRBD1. V shed 6 bases and J 9 bases; nucleotides not matched to a gene: 13. The CDR3 is made up of 17 amino acids. CDR1 is SNHLY and CDR2 is FYNNEI in the germline V gene. The CDR3 loop is CASRTSGTGGLFSPLHF. For the CDR3, the DNA is TGTGCCAGCAGAACTTCAGGGACAGGGGGTCTTTTTTCACCCCTCCACTTT.

This chain connects TRBV25-1 to TRBJ2-5, with 10 bases fitting TRBD2. The J call may be faulty, since TRBJ2-7 better matches the DNA end. Germline lookup yields CDR1 MGHDK and CDR2 SYGVNS. The CDR3 runs to 15 residues. In nucleotides, the CDR3 is TGTGCCAGCAGTGATAGGCTAGCGGGAGATTACGAGCAGTACTTC. Protein: CASSDRLAGDYEQYF.

CDR3 nucleotide sequence: TGTGCTAGTGGAATCATTGAGGGGACCCAGTACTTC. It yields the protein CASGIIEGTQYF. The V gene is TRBV12-5, the J gene TRBJ2-5, with D maybe TRBD2 (5 bases). This CDR3 is built from 12 residues. Germline-derived CDR1 and CDR2 are LGHNT and FRNRAP. V was clipped by 6 bases and J by 7 bases, with 12 bases between them.